This T cell receptor beta chain was sequenced in a study of radiotherapy plus CTLA-4 blockade in lung cancer. On the study more broadly: Among all patients, 18% showed objective responses, while about 30% had disease control.

J was trimmed by 4 bases and V by 7 bases; bases with no gene match: 1. Germline CDR1 and CDR2: MDHEN and SYDVKM. This CDR3 contains 13 residues. The protocol was immunoSEQ multiplex PCR, while the TCRdb copy is restricted to in-frame clones and leaves out a portion. This sample yields about 77,000 clones, of which less than 85% are seen a single time; roughly 10% belongs to the top ten. Note on this clone: Its antigen is currently unknown.

General study findings and limits: An expansion of tumor-derived TCR clones occurred in blood after radiotherapy plus ipilimumab. Early blood T cell clone dynamics reportedly forecast response best, with interferon-beta.

The receptor's source is a human donor with non-small cell lung cancer whose response to radiotherapy plus ipilimumab could not be evaluated. The chain joins TRBV28 to TRBJ2-1; TRBD1 matches 10 bases. This sample comprised peripheral blood, obtained from a patient treated with radiotherapy plus ipilimumab. The chain's CDR3 is CASKGQGYNEQFF. In nucleotides, the CDR3 is TGTGCCAGCAAGGGACAGGGGTACAATGAGCAGTTCTTC.